This T cell receptor (beta chain) was sequenced in a study of T cell repertoires in cytomegalovirus infection. This clonotype was observed many times. Antigen specificity is unknown. TCRdb recomputed calls from the reads with MiXCR, one row per CDR3 protein. The sample carries about 450,000 distinct CDR3 sequences, about 33% recorded once. Overall study findings and caveats: It was HLA-C-restricted CMV-specific TCR beta clonotypes that dominated the response ex vivo.

With 4 bases clipped from V and 3 bases from J, the junction kept 10 bases outside the gene matches. This CDR3 has 16 amino acids. The germline V gene has CDR1 SGHVS and CDR2 FQNEAQ. The J gene is TRBJ1-2, the V gene TRBV7-8; 8 positions match TRBD1. The sample consisted of PBMCs. This TCR was sampled from a human donor in good health (CMV status not recorded). Some clones in this sample may be carry-over from other donors' samples. DNA for the CDR3: TGTGCCAGCAGCTCCGCGGCAGGGGGCTTCGACTATGGCTACACCTTC. Protein product: CASSSAAGGFDYGYTF. Based on the CDR3 plus reference TRBV7-8 and TRBJ1-2, the full variable domain is GAGVSQSPRYKVAKRGQDVALRCDPISGHVSLFWYQQALGQGPEFLTYFQNEAQLDKSGLPSDRFFAERPEGSVSTLKIQRTQQEDSAVYLCASSSAAGGFDYGYTFGSGTRLTVV.